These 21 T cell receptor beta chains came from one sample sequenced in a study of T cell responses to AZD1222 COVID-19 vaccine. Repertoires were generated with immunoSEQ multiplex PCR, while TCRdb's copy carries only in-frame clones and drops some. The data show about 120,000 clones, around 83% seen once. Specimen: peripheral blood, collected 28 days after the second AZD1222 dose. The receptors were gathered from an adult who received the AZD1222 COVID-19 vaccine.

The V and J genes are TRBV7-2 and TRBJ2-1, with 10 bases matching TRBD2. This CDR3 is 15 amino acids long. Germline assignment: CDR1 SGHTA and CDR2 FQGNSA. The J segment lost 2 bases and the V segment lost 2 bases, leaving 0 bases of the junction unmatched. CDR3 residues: CASSLSGGAYNEQFF. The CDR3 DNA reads TGTGCCAGCAGCTTAAGCGGGGGGGCCTACAATGAGCAGTTCTTC.

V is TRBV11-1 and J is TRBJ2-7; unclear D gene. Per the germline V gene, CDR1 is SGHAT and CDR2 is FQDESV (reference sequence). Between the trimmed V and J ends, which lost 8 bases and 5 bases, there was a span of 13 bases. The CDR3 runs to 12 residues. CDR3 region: CASSFLGHEQYF. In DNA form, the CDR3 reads TGTGCCAGCTCCTTTTTGGGCCACGAGCAGTACTTC. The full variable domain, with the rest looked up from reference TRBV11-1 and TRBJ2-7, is EAEVAQSPRYKITEKSQAVAFWCDPISGHATLYWYRQILGQGPELLVQFQDESVVDDSQLPKDRFSAERLKGVDSTLKIQPAELGDSAMYLCASSFLGHEQYFGPGTRLTVT.

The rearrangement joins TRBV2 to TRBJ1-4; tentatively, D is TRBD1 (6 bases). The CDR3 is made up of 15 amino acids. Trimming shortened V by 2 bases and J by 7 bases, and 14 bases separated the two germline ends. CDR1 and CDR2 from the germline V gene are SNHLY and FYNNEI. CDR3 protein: CASSETGRGGEKLFF. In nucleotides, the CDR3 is TGTGCCAGCAGTGAAACGGGCAGGGGAGGTGAAAAACTGTTTTTT.

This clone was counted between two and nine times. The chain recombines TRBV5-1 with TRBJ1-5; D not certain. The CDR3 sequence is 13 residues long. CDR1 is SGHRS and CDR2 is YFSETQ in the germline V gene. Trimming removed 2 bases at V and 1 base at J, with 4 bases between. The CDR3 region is CASSFDSNQPQHF. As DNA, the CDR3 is TGCGCCAGCAGCTTCGACAGCAATCAGCCCCAGCATTTT.

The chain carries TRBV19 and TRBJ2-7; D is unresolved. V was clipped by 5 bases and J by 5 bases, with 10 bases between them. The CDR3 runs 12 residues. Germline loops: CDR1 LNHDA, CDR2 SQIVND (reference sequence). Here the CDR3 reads CASSPGPHEQYF. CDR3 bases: TGTGCCAGTAGTCCTGGTCCCCACGAGCAGTACTTC.

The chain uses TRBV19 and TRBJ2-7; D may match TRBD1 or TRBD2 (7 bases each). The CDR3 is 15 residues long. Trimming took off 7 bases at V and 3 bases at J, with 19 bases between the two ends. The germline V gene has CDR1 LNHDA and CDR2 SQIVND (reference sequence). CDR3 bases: TGTGCCAGTACCCCCCAGGGGGGGGATTTCTACGAGCAGTACTTC. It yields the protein CASTPQGGDFYEQYF.

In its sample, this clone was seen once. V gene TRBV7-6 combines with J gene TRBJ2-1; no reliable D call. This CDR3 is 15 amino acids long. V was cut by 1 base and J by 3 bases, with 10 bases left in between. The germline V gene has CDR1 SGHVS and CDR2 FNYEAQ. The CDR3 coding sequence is TGTGCCAGCAGCTTAGAATTGGTGAGCTACAATGAGCAGTTCTTC. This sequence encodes CASSLELVSYNEQFF.

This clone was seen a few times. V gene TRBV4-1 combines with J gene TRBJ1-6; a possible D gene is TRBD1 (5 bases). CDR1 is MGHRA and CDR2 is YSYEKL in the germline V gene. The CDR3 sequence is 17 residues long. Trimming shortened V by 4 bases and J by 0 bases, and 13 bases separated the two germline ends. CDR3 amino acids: CASSPGTASSYNSPLHF. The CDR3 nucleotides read TGCGCCAGCAGCCCCGGGACTGCTAGCTCCTATAATTCACCCCTCCACTTT.

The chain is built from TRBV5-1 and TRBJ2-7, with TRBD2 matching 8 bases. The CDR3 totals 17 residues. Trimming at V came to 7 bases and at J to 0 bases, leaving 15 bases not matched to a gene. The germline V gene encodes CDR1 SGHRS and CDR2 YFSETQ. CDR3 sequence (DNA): TGCGCCAGCTCTACCCGGGTAGCGGGGCCTAGCTCCTACGAGCAGTACTTC. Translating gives CASSTRVAGPSSYEQYF.

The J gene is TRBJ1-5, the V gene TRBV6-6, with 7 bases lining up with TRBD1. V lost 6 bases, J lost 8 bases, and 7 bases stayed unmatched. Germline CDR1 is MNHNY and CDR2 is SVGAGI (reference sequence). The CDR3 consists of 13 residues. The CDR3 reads CASRVRGTEPQHF. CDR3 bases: TGTGCCAGCAGGGTCAGGGGGACGGAGCCCCAGCATTTT.

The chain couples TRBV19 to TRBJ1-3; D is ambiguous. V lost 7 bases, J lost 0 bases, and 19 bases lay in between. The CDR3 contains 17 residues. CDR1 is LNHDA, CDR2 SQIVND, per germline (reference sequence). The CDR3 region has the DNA TGTGCCAGTACGGGTTATGGGCAGTTCCTCTCTGGAAACACCATATATTTT. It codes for CASTGYGQFLSGNTIYF.

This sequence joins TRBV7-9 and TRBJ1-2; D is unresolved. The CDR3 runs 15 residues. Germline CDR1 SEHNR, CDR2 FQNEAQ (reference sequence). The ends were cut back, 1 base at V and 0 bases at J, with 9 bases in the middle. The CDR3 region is CASSLEAVTNYGYTF. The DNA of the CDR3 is TGTGCCAGCAGCTTAGAGGCAGTCACTAACTATGGCTACACCTTC.

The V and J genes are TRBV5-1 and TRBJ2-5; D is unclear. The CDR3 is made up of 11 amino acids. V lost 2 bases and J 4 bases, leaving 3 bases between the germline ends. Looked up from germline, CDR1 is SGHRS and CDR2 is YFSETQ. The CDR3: CASSLRETQYF. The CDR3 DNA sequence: TGCGCCAGCAGCTTACGAGAGACCCAGTACTTC.

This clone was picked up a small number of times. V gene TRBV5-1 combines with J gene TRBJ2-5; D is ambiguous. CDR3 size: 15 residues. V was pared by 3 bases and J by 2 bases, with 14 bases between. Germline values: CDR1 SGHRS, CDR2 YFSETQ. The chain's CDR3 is CASSSPVLGQETQYF. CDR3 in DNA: TGCGCCAGCAGCTCCCCAGTGTTGGGTCAAGAGACCCAGTACTTC.

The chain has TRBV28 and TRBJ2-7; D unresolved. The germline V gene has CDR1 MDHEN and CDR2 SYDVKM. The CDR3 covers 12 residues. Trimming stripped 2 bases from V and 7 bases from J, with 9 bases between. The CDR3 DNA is TGTGCCAGCAGTTTAGAGATTTGGGAGCAGTACTTC. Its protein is CASSLEIWEQYF.

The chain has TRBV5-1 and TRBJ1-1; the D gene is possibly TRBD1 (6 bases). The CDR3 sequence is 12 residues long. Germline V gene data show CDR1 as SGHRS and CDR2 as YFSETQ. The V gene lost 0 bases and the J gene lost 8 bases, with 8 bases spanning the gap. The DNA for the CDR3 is TGCGCCAGCAGCTTGGGAGGACAGGAAGCTTTCTTT. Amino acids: CASSLGGQEAFF. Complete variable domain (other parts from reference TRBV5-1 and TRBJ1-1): KAGVTQTPRYLIKTRGQQVTLSCSPISGHRSVSWYQQTPGQGLQFLFEYFSETQRNKGNFPGRFSGRQFSNSRSEMNVSTLELGDSALYLCASSLGGQEAFFGQGTRLTVV.

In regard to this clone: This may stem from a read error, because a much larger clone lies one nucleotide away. The CDR3 sequence: CASSESSGGANEQFF. CDR3 DNA: TGTGCCAGCAGTGAGAGTAGCGGGGGGGCCAATGAGCAGTTCTTC. The chain employs TRBV6-4 and TRBJ2-1, with TRBD2 identical over 11 bases. The germline CDR1 and CDR2 sequences are MRHNA and SNTAGT. Germline trimming cut 3 bases from V and 6 bases from J; bases unmatched to any gene: 4. The CDR3 spans 15 residues.

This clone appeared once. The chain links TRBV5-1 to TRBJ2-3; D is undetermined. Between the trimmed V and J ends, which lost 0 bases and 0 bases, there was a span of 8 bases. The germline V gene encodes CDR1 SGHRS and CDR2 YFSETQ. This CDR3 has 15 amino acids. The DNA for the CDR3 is TGCGCCAGCAGCTTGGGTCCAATTAGCACAGATACGCAGTATTTT. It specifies CASSLGPISTDTQYF.

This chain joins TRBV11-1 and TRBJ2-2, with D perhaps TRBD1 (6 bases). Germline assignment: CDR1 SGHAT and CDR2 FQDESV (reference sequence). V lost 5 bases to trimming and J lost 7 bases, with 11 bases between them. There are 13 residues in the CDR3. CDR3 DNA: TGTGCCAGCAGCGCCCGACAGGTCGGGGAGCTGTTTTTT. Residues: CASSARQVGELFF.

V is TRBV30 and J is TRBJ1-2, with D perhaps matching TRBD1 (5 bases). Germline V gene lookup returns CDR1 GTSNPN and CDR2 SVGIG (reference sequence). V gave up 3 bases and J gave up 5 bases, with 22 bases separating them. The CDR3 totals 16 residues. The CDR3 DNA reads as TGTGCCTGGAGCCGGGGGGTGGGCAGGGTGAGTTATGGCTACACCTTC. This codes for CAWSRGVGRVSYGYTF.

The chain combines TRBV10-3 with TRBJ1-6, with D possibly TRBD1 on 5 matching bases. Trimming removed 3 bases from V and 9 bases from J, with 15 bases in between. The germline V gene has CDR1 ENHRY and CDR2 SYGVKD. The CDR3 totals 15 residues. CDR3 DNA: TGTGCCATCAGTGACCGTCAGGGTATGAGTTCACCCCTCCACTTT. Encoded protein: CAISDRQGMSSPLHF.